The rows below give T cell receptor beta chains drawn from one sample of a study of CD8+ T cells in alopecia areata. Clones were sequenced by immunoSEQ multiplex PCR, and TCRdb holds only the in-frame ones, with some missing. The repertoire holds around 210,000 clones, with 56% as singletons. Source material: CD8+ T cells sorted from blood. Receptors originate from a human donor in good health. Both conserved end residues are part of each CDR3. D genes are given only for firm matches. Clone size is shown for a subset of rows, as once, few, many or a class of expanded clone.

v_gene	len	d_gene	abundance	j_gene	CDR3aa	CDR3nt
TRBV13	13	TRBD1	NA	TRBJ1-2	CASSMGQGNGYTF	TGTGCCAGCAGTATGGGACAGGGGAATGGCTACACCTTC
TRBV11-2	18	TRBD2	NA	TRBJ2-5	CASSLPTSGGPLGETQYF	TGTGCCAGCAGCTTACCGACTAGCGGGGGGCCATTGGGAGAGACCCAGTACTTC
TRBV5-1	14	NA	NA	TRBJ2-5	CASSPWTPTETQYF	TGCGCCAGCAGCCCTTGGACCCCTACGGAGACCCAGTACTTC
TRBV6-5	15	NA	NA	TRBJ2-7	CASSFRDSVSSEQYF	TGTGCCAGCAGTTTTAGGGATTCGGTTTCTTCCGAGCAGTACTTC
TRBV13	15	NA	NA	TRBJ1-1	CASSADSLLNTEAFF	TGTGCCAGCAGCGCCGACAGCCTATTGAACACTGAAGCTTTCTTT
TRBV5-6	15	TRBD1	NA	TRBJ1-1	CASSEGTGGVREAFF	TGTGCCAGCAGCGAAGGGACAGGGGGCGTTCGCGAAGCTTTCTTT
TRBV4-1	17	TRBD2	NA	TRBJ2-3	CASSQETLAGATDTQYF	TGCGCCAGCAGCCAGGAAACCCTAGCGGGGGCCACAGATACGCAGTATTTT
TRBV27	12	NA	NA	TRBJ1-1	CASSTGNTEAFF	TGTGCCAGCAGTACGGGGAACACTGAAGCTTTCTTT
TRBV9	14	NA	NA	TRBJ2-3	CASSVRKGTDTQYF	TGTGCCAGCAGCGTACGGAAAGGCACAGATACGCAGTATTTT
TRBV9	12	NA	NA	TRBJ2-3	CASGSSTDTQYF	TGTGCCAGCGGGTCTAGCACAGATACGCAGTATTTT
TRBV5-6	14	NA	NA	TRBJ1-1	CASSPDGGRTEAFF	TGTGCCAGCAGCCCAGACGGGGGGCGGACTGAAGCTTTCTTT
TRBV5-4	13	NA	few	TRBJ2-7	CASSRTEGYEQYF	TGTGCCAGCAGCCGTACCGAGGGGTACGAGCAGTACTTC
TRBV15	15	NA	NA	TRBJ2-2	CATSSIPAGTGELFF	TGTGCCACCAGCAGCATCCCCGCCGGAACCGGGGAGCTGTTTTTT
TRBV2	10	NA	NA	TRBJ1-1	CASGEGEAFF	TGTGCCAGCGGCGAGGGCGAAGCTTTCTTT
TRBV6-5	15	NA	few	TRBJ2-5	CASLPGIGFQETQYF	TGTGCCAGTCTACCAGGGATCGGGTTCCAAGAGACCCAGTACTTC
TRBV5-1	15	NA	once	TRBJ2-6	CASSLEHSGANVLTF	TGCGCCAGCAGCTTGGAGCACTCTGGGGCCAACGTCCTGACTTTC
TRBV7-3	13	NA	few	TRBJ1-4	CASSLGEGEKLFF	TGTGCCAGCAGCTTAGGGGAGGGGGAAAAACTGTTTTTT
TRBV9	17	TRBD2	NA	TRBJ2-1	CASSASGGALSYNEQFF	TGTGCCAGCAGCGCGAGCGGGGGGGCCTTGTCCTACAATGAGCAGTTCTTC
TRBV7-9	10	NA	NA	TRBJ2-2	CASSVGELFF	TGTGCCAGCAGCGTCGGGGAGCTGTTTTTT
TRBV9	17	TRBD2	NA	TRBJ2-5	CASSVAGGISGEETQYF	TGTGCCAGCAGCGTAGCGGGGGGGATTTCAGGGGAAGAGACCCAGTACTTC
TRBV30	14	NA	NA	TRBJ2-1	CAWSAGEGLNEQFF	TGTGCCTGGAGTGCCGGTGAGGGGCTAAATGAGCAGTTCTTC
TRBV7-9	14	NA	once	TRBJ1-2	CASSSRDINYGYTF	TGTGCCAGCAGCTCCCGGGACATCAACTATGGCTACACCTTC
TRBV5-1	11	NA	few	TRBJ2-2	CASSFAGELFF	TGCGCCAGCAGCTTCGCCGGGGAGCTGTTTTTT
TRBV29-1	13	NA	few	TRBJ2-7	CSVEDSGWNEQYF	TGCAGCGTTGAAGACAGCGGGTGGAACGAGCAGTACTTC
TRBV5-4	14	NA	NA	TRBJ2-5	CASSLAGPQETQYF	TGTGCCAGCAGCTTGGCCGGGCCCCAAGAGACCCAGTACTTC
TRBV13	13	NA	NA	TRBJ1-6	CASSGTANSPLHF	TGTGCCAGCAGCGGGACGGCAAATTCACCCCTCCACTTT
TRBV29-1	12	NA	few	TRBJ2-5	CSVRSGVETQYF	TGCAGCGTACGGTCGGGGGTAGAGACCCAGTACTTC
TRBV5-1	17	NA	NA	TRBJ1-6	CASSHGQTTYYNSPLHF	TGCGCCAGCAGCCACGGACAGACGACCTACTATAATTCACCCCTCCACTTT
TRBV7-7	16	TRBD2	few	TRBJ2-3	CASSSSSGGPTDTQYF	TGTGCCAGCAGCTCTTCTAGCGGGGGGCCCACAGATACGCAGTATTTT
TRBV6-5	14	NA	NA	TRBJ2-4	CASSYWPPGNIQYF	TGTGCCAGCAGTTACTGGCCACCCGGAAACATTCAGTACTTC
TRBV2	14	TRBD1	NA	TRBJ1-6	CASNPGQGTSPLHF	TGTGCCAGCAATCCGGGACAGGGGACTTCACCCCTCCACTTT
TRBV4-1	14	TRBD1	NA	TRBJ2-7	CASSAGGSSYEQYF	TGCGCCAGCAGCGCAGGGGGCTCATCCTACGAGCAGTACTTC
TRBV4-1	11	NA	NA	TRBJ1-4	CASGAGEKLFF	TGCGCCAGCGGGGCGGGGGAAAAACTGTTTTTT
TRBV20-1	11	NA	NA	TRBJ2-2	CSARMAGELFF	TGCAGTGCCAGGATGGCCGGGGAGCTGTTTTTT
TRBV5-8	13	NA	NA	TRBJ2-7	CASPWGWTYEQYF	TGTGCCAGCCCATGGGGGTGGACCTACGAGCAGTACTTC
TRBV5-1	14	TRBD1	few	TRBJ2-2	CASSLVQGTGELFF	TGCGCCAGCAGCTTGGTACAGGGGACCGGGGAGCTGTTTTTT
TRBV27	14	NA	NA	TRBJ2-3	CASTHRSSTDTQYF	TGTGCCAGCACCCATAGATCTAGCACAGATACGCAGTATTTT
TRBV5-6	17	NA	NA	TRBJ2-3	CASSPPSEDSQADTQYF	TGTGCCAGCAGCCCCCCCAGTGAGGATTCCCAGGCAGATACGCAGTATTTT
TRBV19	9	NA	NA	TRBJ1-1	CASGAGSLF	TGTGCCAGTGGGGCAGGGTCTCTCTTT
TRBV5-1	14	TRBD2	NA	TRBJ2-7	CASSLSGGLYEQYF	TGCGCCAGCAGTTTGAGCGGGGGGCTCTACGAGCAGTACTTC
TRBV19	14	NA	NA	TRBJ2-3	CASRTDTSTDTQYF	TGTGCCAGTAGGACAGACACTAGCACAGATACGCAGTATTTT
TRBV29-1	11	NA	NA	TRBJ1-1	CSVGDAGEAFF	TGCAGCGTCGGCGATGCAGGGGAAGCTTTCTTT